This T cell receptor (beta chain) was observed in a study of T cell repertoires in cytomegalovirus infection. TCRdb re-analysed the reads in MiXCR, keeping a single row per CDR3 protein. The table has approximately 500,000 distinct CDR3 sequences, 25% to 35% seen once; the top ten hold roughly a sixth. This clonotype was picked up a small number of times. Its antigen is not identified. This CDR3 contains 13 residues. Per germline, CDR1 MNHNY and CDR2 SVGAGI (reference sequence). This TCR came from a human donor in good health (CMV status not recorded). Some clones in this sample may be carry-over from other donors' samples. Sequencing was performed on cultured PBMCs, taken from culture after CMV antigen stimulation. The J gene is TRBJ1-1, the V gene TRBV6-6, with D perhaps matching TRBD1 (6 bases). The CDR3 is CVGKDSSNTEAFF. DNA of the CDR3: TGTGTGGGGAAGGACAGCTCGAACACTGAAGCTTTCTTT.